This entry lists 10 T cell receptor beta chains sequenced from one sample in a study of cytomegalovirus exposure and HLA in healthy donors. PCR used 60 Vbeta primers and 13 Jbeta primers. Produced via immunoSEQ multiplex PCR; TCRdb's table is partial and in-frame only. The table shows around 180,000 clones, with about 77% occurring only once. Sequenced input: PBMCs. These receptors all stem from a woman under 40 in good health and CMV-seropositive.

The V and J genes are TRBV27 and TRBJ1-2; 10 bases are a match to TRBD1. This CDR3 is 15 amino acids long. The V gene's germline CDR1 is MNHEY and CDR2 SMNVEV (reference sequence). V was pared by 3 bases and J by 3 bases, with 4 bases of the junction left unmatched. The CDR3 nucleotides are TGTGCCAGCAGTTTCGGACAGGGGGGGCACTATGGCTACACCTTC. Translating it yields CASSFGQGGHYGYTF.

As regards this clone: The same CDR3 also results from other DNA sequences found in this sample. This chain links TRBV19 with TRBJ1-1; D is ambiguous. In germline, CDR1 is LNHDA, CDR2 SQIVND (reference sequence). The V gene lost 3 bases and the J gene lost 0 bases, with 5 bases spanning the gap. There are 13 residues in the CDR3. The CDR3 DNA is TGTGCCAGTAGTATCGTGTTGAACACTGAAGCTTTCTTT. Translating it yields CASSIVLNTEAFF. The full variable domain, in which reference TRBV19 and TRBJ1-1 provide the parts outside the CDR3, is DGGITQSPKYLFRKEGQNVTLSCEQNLNHDAMYWYRQDPGQGLRLIYYSQIVNDFQKGDIAEGYSVSREKKESFPLTVTSAQKNPTAFYLCASSIVLNTEAFFGQGTRLTVV.

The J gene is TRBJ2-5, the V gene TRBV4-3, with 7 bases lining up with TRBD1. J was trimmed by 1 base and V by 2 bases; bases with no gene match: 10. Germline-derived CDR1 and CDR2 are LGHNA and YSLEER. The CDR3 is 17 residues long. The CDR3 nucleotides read TGCGCCAGCAGCCAAACCCCACGACAGGGCATCCAAGAGACCCAGTACTTC. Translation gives CASSQTPRQGIQETQYF.

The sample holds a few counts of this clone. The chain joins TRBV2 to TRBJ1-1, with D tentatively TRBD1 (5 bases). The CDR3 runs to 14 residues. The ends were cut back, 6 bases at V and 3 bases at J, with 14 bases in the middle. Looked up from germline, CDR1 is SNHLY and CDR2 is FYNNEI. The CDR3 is CASRSGKWDTEAFF. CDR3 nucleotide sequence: TGTGCCAGCAGATCAGGGAAATGGGACACTGAAGCTTTCTTT.

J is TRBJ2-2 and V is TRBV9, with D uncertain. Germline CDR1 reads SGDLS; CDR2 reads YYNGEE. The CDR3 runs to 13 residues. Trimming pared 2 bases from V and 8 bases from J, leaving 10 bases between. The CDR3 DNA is TGTGCCAGCAGCGTTGCCGGCGGTGGGGAGCTGTTTTTT. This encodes CASSVAGGGELFF.

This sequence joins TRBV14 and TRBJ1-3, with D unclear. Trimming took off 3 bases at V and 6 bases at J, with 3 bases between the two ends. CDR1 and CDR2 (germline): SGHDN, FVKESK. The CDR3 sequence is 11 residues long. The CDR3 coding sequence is TGTGCCAGCAGCCACGTAAACACCATATATTTT. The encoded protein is CASSHVNTIYF.

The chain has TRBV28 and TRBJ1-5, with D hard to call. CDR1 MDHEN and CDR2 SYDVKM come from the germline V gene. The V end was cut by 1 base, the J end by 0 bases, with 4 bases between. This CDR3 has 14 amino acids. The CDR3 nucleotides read TGTGCCAGCAGTTTATACAATAGCAATCAGCCCCAGCATTTT. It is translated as CASSLYNSNQPQHF.

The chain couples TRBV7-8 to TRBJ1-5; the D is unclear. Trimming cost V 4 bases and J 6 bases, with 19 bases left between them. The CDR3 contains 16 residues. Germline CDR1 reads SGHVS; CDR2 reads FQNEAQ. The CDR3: CASSSGRVRSTQPQHF. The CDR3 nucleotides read TGTGCCAGCAGCTCGGGGAGGGTTCGAAGTACTCAGCCCCAGCATTTT.

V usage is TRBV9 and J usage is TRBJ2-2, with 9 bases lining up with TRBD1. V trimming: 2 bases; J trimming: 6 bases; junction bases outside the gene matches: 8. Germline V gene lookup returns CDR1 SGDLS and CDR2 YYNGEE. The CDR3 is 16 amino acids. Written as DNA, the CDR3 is TGTGCCAGCAGCGTCCGGGACAGGGCCACACCCGGGGAGCTGTTTTTT. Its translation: CASSVRDRATPGELFF.

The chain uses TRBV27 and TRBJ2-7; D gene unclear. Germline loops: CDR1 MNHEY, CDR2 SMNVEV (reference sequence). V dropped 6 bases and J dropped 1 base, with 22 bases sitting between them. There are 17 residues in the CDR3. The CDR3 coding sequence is TGTGCCAGCAGCCCAGGCAAAGGTTTATCCTGGTCCTACGAGCAGTACTTC. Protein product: CASSPGKGLSWSYEQYF.